Sequencing of this T cell receptor (beta chain) was carried out in a study of post-analysis software for immune sequencing data. Study information: The study covered relapsing-remitting, secondary progressive and progressive-relapsing courses of multiple sclerosis. Study outcomes and limitations: When the samples were clustered directly with F measure, those that had been prepared in the same batch showed strong co-clustering. About five TRBV segments appeared more often in patients than in controls, and TRBV5-6, TRBV5-1 and TRBV20-1 were among these. Compared with controls, patients showed significantly lower normalized Chao1 diversity.

With 4 bases clipped from V and 2 bases from J, the junction kept 12 bases outside the gene matches. The CDR3 length is 18 residues. Germline V CDR1 and CDR2: LGHDT, YNNKEL (reference sequence). TCR beta cDNA libraries had unique molecular identifiers. Around 500,000 cDNA molecules were recovered from an input of about 0.9 to 10 million T cells. Using its own MiXCR run on the PCR reads, TCRdb lists one record per CDR3 protein. The repertoire includes around 260,000 distinct CDR3 sequences, about 40% of them detected once, and around 4.8% sits in the top ten. This clonotype has a count of ten or more. Its matching antigen is unknown.

The chain joins TRBV3-1 to TRBJ2-1, with 9 bases fitting TRBD2. Sequencing was done on a sample of blood. The TCR was taken from a girl aged 10 to 17 with multiple sclerosis. CDR3 DNA: TGTGCCAGCAGCCCCTACCCCATAGCGGGAGAGGCCTACAATGAGCAGTTCTTC. Translated, it gives CASSPYPIAGEAYNEQFF.